The 9 T cell receptor beta chains below come from one sample, sequenced in a study of CD8 T cells in Susac syndrome (dated by TCRdb to the late 2010s). The method behind the library was the immunoSEQ multiplex PCR assay. RNA was extracted with the RNeasy kit and roughly 0.45 to 1 ug was reverse transcribed using random hexamers. TCRdb redid the processing of the public reads, applying fastp at Q25 and MiXCR, and retained in-frame beta chains. Entries that share a CDR3 protein sequence are merged under the most common genes and DNA. This sample is represented by about 300,000 distinct CDR3 sequences; about 92% of them were singletons. The top ten hold approximately 0.065% of the sample. Sequenced sample: CD4+ T cells from PBMCs. The receptors here all came from a human donor with multiple sclerosis.

The chain has TRBV7-9 and TRBJ1-5; 7 nucleotides agree with TRBD1. With V trimmed by 5 bases and J by 3 bases, 10 bases remained unmatched. Germline CDR1 and CDR2: SEHNR and FQNEAQ (reference sequence). This CDR3 is built from 16 residues. DNA for the CDR3: TGTGCCAGCAGCCTCTCCATCACAGGGGCCAATCAGCCCCAGCATTTT. Translated: CASSLSITGANQPQHF.

Of note for this clonotype: One end of the junction fails to match germline, which may point to a read error. This chain uses TRBV29-1 with TRBJ1-1; 9 bases match TRBD1. This CDR3 comprises 17 residues. The germline CDR1 and CDR2 sequences are SQVTM and ANQGSEA. In nucleotides, the CDR3 is TGCAGCGTTGTAGGGGGACAGGGCCGGGCCATGAACACTGAAGCTTCCTTT. Its translation is CSVVGGQGRAMNTEASF.

The chain recombines TRBV30 with TRBJ2-7, with 7 bases fitting TRBD1. This CDR3 contains 11 residues. The V and J ends lost 8 bases and 2 bases, in that order; junction bases with no gene match: 3. The germline CDR1 and CDR2 sequences are GTSNPN and SVGIG (reference sequence). The CDR3 is CAGQGAYEQYF. The CDR3 coding sequence is TGTGCCGGCCAGGGGGCCTACGAGCAGTACTTC.

This sequence joins TRBV5-1 and TRBJ1-6, with D possibly being TRBD1 (5 bases). Germline CDR1 reads SGHRS; CDR2 reads YFSETQ. The CDR3 sequence is 15 residues long. V shed 1 base and J shed 7 bases, with 12 bases lying between them. This chain's CDR3 is CASSLRSGGNSPLHF. CDR3 nucleotide sequence: TGCGCCAGCAGCTTGCGGTCCGGGGGGAATTCACCCCTCCACTTT.

The rearrangement links TRBV6-5 to TRBJ1-1; D possibly corresponds to TRBD1 (5 bases). Germline CDR1 reads MNHEY; CDR2 reads SVGAGI. The CDR3 runs to 18 residues. Deletions cut 2 bases from V and 1 base from J, with 20 bases between. CDR3 nucleotide sequence: TGTGCCAGCAGTTACCGTCCAATCTTAGACAGTCGGAACACTGAAGCTTTCTTT. The encoded protein is CASSYRPILDSRNTEAFF.

The chain joins TRBV5-1 to TRBJ2-5; D unclear. The CDR3 is 14 amino acids. Germline CDR1 reads SGHRS; CDR2 reads YFSETQ. Trimming left V 0 bases short and J 1 base short, with 7 bases between. CDR3: CASSLGTIQETQYF. CDR3 nucleotide sequence: TGCGCCAGCAGCTTGGGAACAATCCAAGAGACCCAGTACTTC.

The chain has TRBV6-5 and TRBJ2-7; D may correspond to TRBD1 or TRBD2 (5 bases each). This CDR3 spans 13 amino acids. Trimming shortened V by 7 bases and J by 4 bases, and 14 bases separated the two germline ends. In germline, CDR1 is MNHEY, CDR2 SVGAGI. This CDR3 is CASKPPGTYEQYF. CDR3 nucleotides: TGTGCCAGCAAACCCCCGGGGACGTACGAGCAGTACTTC.

This chain uses TRBV5-1 with TRBJ1-1; 9 bases are a match to TRBD1. The CDR3 runs to 16 residues. CDR1 is SGHRS, CDR2 YFSETQ, per germline. Germline trimming cut 3 bases from V and 0 bases from J; bases unmatched to any gene: 6. The CDR3 here is CASSWGQGLMNTEAFF. The CDR3 bases are TGCGCCAGCAGCTGGGGACAGGGACTCATGAACACTGAAGCTTTCTTT.

The rearrangement links TRBV3-1 to TRBJ2-1, with TRBD1 identical over 10 bases. The J segment lost 4 bases and the V segment lost 4 bases, leaving 7 bases of the junction unmatched. CDR1 is LGHDT and CDR2 is YNNKEL in the germline V gene (reference sequence). The CDR3 spans 16 residues. CDR3: CASSPRTGGGYNEQFF. In DNA, the CDR3 is TGTGCCAGCAGCCCCCGGACAGGGGGAGGGTACAATGAGCAGTTCTTC.